One sample yielded the 17 T cell receptor beta chains listed below, sequenced in a study of regulatory T cells in long-lasting Graves disease. In building TCR beta libraries, iRepertoire HTBI primers were used together with Arm-PCR of CDR3 regions. MiXCR, applied by TCRdb to the multiplex PCR reads, yields one record per CDR3 protein. This sample has around 460,000 distinct CDR3 sequences; 14% occur once, and the top ten carry approximately 15%. As to time point: newly diagnosed GD, antithyroid drugs for less than 3 months. RNA extracted from PBMCs served as the sequencing template. This sample was also put to use in a study of T cells in Graves' hyperthyroidism and ophthalmopathy.

This specimen was peripheral blood mononuclear cells (PBMCs), taken at new diagnosis, from a patient treated with antithyroid drugs. All receptors come from a woman aged 50 to 65 with Graves disease.

In its sample, this clonotype was seen a few times. The chain couples TRBV9 to TRBJ2-2; D is unresolved. CDR3 length: 13 amino acids. Germline lookup yields CDR1 SGDLS and CDR2 YYNGEE. The ends were cut back, 3 bases at V and 5 bases at J, with 8 bases in the middle. The CDR3 DNA sequence: TGTGCCAGCAGCGGGAGATTTACCGGGGAGCTGTTTTTT. It encodes CASSGRFTGELFF. Drawing the rest from reference TRBV9 and TRBJ2-2, the complete variable domain is DSGVTQTPKHLITATGQRVTLRCSPRSGDLSVYWYQQSLDQGLQFLIQYYNGEERAKGNILERFSAQQFPDLHSELNLSSLELGDSALYFCASSGRFTGELFFGEGSRLTVL.

This clonotype occurred many times. This chain connects TRBV5-1 to TRBJ2-7; no definite D call. This CDR3 comprises 15 residues. CDR1 is SGHRS and CDR2 is YFSETQ in the germline V gene. Trimming left V 2 bases short and J 0 bases short, with 12 bases between. CDR3 region: CASSFGGGSSYEQYF. In DNA, the CDR3 is TGCGCCAGCAGCTTCGGTGGCGGATCCTCCTACGAGCAGTACTTC.

This clonotype was observed many times. The chain carries TRBV6-1 and TRBJ2-3; unclear D gene. This CDR3 spans 15 amino acids. The V and J ends lost 0 bases and 0 bases respectively, with 7 bases between them. Germline CDR1 is MNHNS and CDR2 is SASEGT. This CDR3 is CASSEAASSTDTQYF. The CDR3 DNA is TGTGCCAGCAGTGAAGCTGCCAGTAGCACAGATACGCAGTATTTT.

This clonotype was seen at least ten times. For the CDR3, the DNA is TGTGCCAGCAGTTCCCTGGCCTACCAAGAGACCCAGTACTTC. Translation: CASSSLAYQETQYF. The V call is TRBV28, the J call TRBJ2-5; no definite D call. Between the trimmed V and J ends, which lost 4 bases and 0 bases, there was a span of 9 bases. Germline CDR1 is MDHEN and CDR2 is SYDVKM. The CDR3 covers 14 residues.

The chain links TRBV7-3 to TRBJ1-1; TRBD1 is a possible D gene (5 bases). CDR1 SGHTA and CDR2 FQGTGA come from the germline V gene. V lost 5 bases and J lost 0, with 13 bases in between. There are 15 residues in the CDR3. CDR3 amino acids: CASSPVAGLNTEAFF. The CDR3 bases are TGTGCCAGCAGCCCGGTCGCAGGGTTGAACACTGAAGCTTTCTTT.

This clonotype was observed once. A much larger clone differs from this one at a single base, so this may be a read error. The chain uses TRBV9 and TRBJ2-5, with D possibly being TRBD2 (6 bases). Trimming left V 6 bases short and J 1 base short, with 16 bases between. The CDR3 runs 15 residues. Germline CDR1 is SGDLS and CDR2 is YYNGEE. The CDR3 DNA is TGTGCCAGCATCACCTTATCGGGGGTCCAAGAGACCCAGTACTTC. Translating it yields CASITLSGVQETQYF.

Comments on this clonotype: Because it lacks the conserved phenylalanine or tryptophan at the end, this CDR3 is likely a read error. The V gene is TRBV28, the J gene TRBJ2-3; 9 bases match TRBD1. The CDR3 has 15 residues. The V segment lost 6 bases and the J segment 6 bases; nucleotides outside the gene matches: 10. The germline V gene encodes CDR1 MDHEN and CDR2 SYDVKM. The CDR3 loop reads CASRTRDRETDTQYL. CDR3 DNA: TGTGCCAGCAGGACCCGGGACAGGGAGACGGATACGCAGTATCTT.

This clonotype was seen repeatedly, ten times or more. CDR3 nucleotides: TGTGCCAGCAGCCAATCAGTAGGGGAGCAGTACTTC. Translation: CASSQSVGEQYF. V usage is TRBV16 and J usage is TRBJ2-7; D is ambiguous. CDR3 length: 12 amino acids. V was pared by 0 bases and J by 7 bases, with 7 bases between. Germline V CDR1 and CDR2: KGHSY, FQNENV.

The genes are TRBV11-1 and TRBJ1-1, with TRBD1 identical over 11 bases. The V gene end was trimmed by 7 bases and the J gene end by 4 bases; junction bases not matched to a gene: 5. The CDR3 extends over 14 amino acids. The germline CDR1 and CDR2 sequences are SGHAT and FQDESV (reference sequence). The CDR3 loop reads CASNGQGAGTEAFF. The CDR3 DNA follows: TGTGCCAGCAACGGACAGGGGGCCGGCACTGAAGCTTTCTTT. Full variable domain (missing parts from reference TRBV11-1 and TRBJ1-1): EAEVAQSPRYKITEKSQAVAFWCDPISGHATLYWYRQILGQGPELLVQFQDESVVDDSQLPKDRFSAERLKGVDSTLKIQPAELGDSAMYLCASNGQGAGTEAFFGQGTRLTVV.

This clonotype was counted at least ten times. The CDR3 DNA reads TGTGCCAGCAGTGACATTGTACAGGGTGTCTCACCCCTCCACTTT. Protein product: CASSDIVQGVSPLHF. The J gene is TRBJ1-6, the V gene TRBV2; possibly TRBD1 for D (6 bases). V was clipped by 3 bases and J by 10 bases, with 16 bases between them. The CDR3 is made up of 15 amino acids. CDR1 is SNHLY and CDR2 is FYNNEI in the germline V gene.

This clonotype was counted between two and nine times. The chain employs TRBV5-1 and TRBJ1-6; weak D call: TRBD1 (5 bases). This CDR3 is 16 amino acids long. V gave up 3 bases and J gave up 8 bases, with 18 bases separating them. Germline V gene lookup returns CDR1 SGHRS and CDR2 YFSETQ. The CDR3 region is CASSSKSGLSDSPLHF. The CDR3 DNA is TGCGCCAGCAGCTCAAAATCAGGGTTAAGCGATTCACCCCTCCACTTT.

This clonotype came up many times. At one boundary the junction diverges from the germline segment, which might be a read error. This sequence joins TRBV7-3 and TRBJ2-1; 15 nucleotides match TRBD2. The CDR3 runs to 19 residues. From germline, CDR1 is SGHTA and CDR2 FQGTGA. CDR3 protein: CASSLIPGGLAGGYNEQFF. CDR3 DNA: TGTGCCAGCAGCTTAATCCCCGGGGGACTAGCGGGAGGCTACAATGAACAGTTCTTC.

This clonotype appeared many times. The gene calls are TRBV2 and TRBJ1-4; D is unresolved. Deletions cut 4 bases from V and 7 bases from J, with 10 bases between. The CDR3 is made up of 13 amino acids. Germline CDR1 is SNHLY and CDR2 is FYNNEI. The CDR3 here is CASSGFSREKLFF. The CDR3 region has the DNA TGTGCCAGCAGTGGATTCAGTCGTGAAAAACTGTTTTTT.

This clonotype was seen at least ten times. J is TRBJ2-7 and V is TRBV12-3 or TRBV12-4; a possible D gene is TRBD2 (7 bases). Trimming left V 1 base short and J 9 bases short, with 13 bases between. There are 13 residues in the CDR3. The CDR3 loop reads CASSLGGGLRQYF. CDR3 DNA sequence: TGTGCCAGCAGTTTAGGGGGGGGGCTGAGGCAGTACTTC.

Regarding this clonotype: A much larger clone differs by one base, so this may be a read error. This chain links TRBV3-1 with TRBJ2-7; D remains ambiguous. Trimming removed 4 bases from V and 3 bases from J, with 7 bases in between. The length of the CDR3 is 12 residues. Germline V gene data show CDR1 as LGHDT and CDR2 as YNNKEL (reference sequence). DNA of the CDR3: TGTGCCAGCAGCCGAGTCTTCTACGAGCAGTACTTC. This translates into CASSRVFYEQYF.

This clonotype was found many times. The chain couples TRBV30 to TRBJ1-2; D not certain. The germline V gene encodes CDR1 GTSNPN and CDR2 SVGIG (reference sequence). Trimming removed 1 base from V and 5 bases from J, with 11 bases in between. The length of the CDR3 is 13 residues. The CDR3 coding sequence is TGTGCCTGGAGTGCACGGCAGCCTTATGGCTACACCTTC. Translated: CAWSARQPYGYTF. Full variable domain (rest looked up from reference TRBV30 and TRBJ1-2): SQTIHQWPATLVQPVGSPLSLECTVEGTSNPNLYWYRQAAGRGLQLLFYSVGIGQISSEVPQNLSASRPQDRQFILSSKKLLLSDSGFYLCAWSARQPYGYTFGSGTRLTVV.

This clonotype was seen at least ten times. This chain links TRBV11-2 with TRBJ2-7; maybe TRBD1 (5 bases). The ends were cut back, 3 bases at V and 5 bases at J, with 17 bases in the middle. This CDR3 has 15 amino acids. Per germline, CDR1 SGHAT and CDR2 FQNNGV. CDR3 DNA: TGTGCCAGCAGCTTTGGGCAGGGCGAGCAAAACGAGCAGTACTTC. This gives the protein CASSFGQGEQNEQYF.